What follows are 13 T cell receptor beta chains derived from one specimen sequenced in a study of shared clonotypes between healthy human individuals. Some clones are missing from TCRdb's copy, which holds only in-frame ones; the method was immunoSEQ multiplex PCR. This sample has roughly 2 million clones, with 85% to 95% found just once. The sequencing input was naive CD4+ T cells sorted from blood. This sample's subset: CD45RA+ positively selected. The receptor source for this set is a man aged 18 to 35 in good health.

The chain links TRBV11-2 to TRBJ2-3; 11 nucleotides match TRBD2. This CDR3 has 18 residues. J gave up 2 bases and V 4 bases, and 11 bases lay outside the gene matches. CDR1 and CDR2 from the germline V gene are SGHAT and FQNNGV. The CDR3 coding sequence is TGTGCCAGCAGCTCTACGATCTTTAGCGGGAGGGCCACAGATACGCAGTATTTT. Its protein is CASSSTIFSGRATDTQYF.

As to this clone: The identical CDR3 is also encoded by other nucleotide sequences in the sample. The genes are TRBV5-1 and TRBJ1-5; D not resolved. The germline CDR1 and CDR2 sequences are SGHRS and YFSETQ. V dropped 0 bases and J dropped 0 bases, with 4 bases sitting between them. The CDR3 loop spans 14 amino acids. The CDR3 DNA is TGCGCCAGCAGCTTGGATGGTAGCAATCAGCCCCAGCATTTT. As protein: CASSLDGSNQPQHF.

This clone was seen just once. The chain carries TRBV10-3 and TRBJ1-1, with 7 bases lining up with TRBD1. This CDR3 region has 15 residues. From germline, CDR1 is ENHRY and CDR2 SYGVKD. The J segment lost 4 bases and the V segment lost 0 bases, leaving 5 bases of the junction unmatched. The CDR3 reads CAISESRQGSTEAFF. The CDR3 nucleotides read TGTGCCATCAGTGAGTCTAGACAGGGTAGCACTGAAGCTTTCTTT.

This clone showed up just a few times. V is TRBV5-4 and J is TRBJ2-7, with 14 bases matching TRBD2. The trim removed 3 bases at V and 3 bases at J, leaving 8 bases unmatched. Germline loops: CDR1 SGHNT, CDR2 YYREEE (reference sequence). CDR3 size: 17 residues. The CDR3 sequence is CASSSGTSGSVFYEQYF. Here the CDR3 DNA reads TGTGCCAGCAGCTCCGGGACTAGCGGGAGTGTCTTCTACGAGCAGTACTTC.

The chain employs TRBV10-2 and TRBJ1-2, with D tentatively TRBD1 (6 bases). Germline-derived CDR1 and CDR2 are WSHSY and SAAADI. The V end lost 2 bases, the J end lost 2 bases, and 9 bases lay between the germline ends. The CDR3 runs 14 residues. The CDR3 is CASSEKGQNYGYTF. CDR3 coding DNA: TGCGCCAGCAGTGAGAAGGGACAAAACTATGGCTACACCTTC.

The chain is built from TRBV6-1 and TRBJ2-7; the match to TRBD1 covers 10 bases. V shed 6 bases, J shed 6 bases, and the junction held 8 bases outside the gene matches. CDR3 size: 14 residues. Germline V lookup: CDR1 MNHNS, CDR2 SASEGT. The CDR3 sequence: CASRKPGQGFEQYF. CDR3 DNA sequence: TGTGCCAGCAGGAAACCGGGACAGGGGTTCGAGCAGTACTTC.

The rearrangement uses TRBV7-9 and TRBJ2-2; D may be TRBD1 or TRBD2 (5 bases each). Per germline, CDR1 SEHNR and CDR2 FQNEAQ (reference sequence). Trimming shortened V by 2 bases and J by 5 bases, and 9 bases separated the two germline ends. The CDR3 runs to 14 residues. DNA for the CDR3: TGTGCCAGCAGCTTACAGGGAGAAACCGGGGAGCTGTTTTTT. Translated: CASSLQGETGELFF.

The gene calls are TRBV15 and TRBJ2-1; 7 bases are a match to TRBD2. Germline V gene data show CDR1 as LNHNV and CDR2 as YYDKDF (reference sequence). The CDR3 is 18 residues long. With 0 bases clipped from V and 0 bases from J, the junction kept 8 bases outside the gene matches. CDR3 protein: CATSRDGWRGSSYNEQFF. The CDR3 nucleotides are TGTGCCACCAGCAGAGATGGGTGGCGGGGGAGCTCCTACAATGAGCAGTTCTTC. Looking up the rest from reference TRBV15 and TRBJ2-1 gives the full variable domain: DAMVIQNPRYQVTQFGKPVTLSCSQTLNHNVMYWYQQKSSQAPKLLFHYYDKDFNNEADTPDNFQSRRPNTSFCFLDIRSPGLGDTAMYLCATSRDGWRGSSYNEQFFGPGTRLTVL.

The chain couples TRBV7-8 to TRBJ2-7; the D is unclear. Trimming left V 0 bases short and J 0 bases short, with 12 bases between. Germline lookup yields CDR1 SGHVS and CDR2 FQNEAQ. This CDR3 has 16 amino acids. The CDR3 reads CASSLAGPLSSYEQYF. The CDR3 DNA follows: TGTGCCAGCAGCTTAGCAGGGCCGTTAAGCTCCTACGAGCAGTACTTC.

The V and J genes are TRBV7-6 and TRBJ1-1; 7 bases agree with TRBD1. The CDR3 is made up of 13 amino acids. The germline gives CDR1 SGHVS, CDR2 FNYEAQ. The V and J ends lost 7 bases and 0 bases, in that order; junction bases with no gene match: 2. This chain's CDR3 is CASTQGVNTEAFF. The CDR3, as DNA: TGTGCCAGCACCCAGGGGGTGAACACTGAAGCTTTCTTT.

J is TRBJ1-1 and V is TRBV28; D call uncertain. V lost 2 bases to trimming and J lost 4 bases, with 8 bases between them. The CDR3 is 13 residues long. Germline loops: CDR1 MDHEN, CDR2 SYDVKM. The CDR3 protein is CASSLKWGTEAFF. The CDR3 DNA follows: TGTGCCAGCAGTTTAAAATGGGGCACTGAAGCTTTCTTT.

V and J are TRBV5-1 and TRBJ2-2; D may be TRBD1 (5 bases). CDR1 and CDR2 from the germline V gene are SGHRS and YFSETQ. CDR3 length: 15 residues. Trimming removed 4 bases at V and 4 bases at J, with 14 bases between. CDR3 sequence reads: CASSGDRSVTGELFF. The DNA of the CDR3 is TGCGCCAGCAGCGGCGACAGAAGCGTCACCGGGGAGCTGTTTTTT.

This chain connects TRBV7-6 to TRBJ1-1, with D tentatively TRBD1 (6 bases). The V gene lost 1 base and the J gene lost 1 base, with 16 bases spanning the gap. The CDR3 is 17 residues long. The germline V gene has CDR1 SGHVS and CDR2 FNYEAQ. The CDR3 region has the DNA TGTGCCAGCAGCTTAGTGAACAGGGCCCCCCCGAACACTGAAGCTTTCTTT. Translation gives CASSLVNRAPPNTEAFF.